This T cell receptor (beta chain) is from a study of T cell responses to AZD1222 COVID-19 vaccine. The count of this clone is one. What it binds is not known. Study-wide results and caveats: Clonal diversity may have been underestimated in mostly white British donors. In all cases, repertoires were sampled only after the peak T cell response.

The method was immunoSEQ multiplex PCR; TCRdb's version includes in-frame clones alone and lacks a portion of them. The sample has 92,000 or so clones; 85% to 90% are singletons. Germline CDR1 reads ENHRY; CDR2 reads SYGVKD. The CDR3 runs 13 residues. Trimming removed 3 bases at V and 2 bases at J, with 5 bases between. The TCR sequence derives from an adult in good health. The V call is TRBV10-3, the J call TRBJ1-3, with D uncertain. The specimen was peripheral blood, collected on day 0 of AZD1222 vaccination. The CDR3 region has the DNA TGTGCCATCAGTGAAATCACTGGAAACACCATATATTTT. It specifies CAISEITGNTIYF.